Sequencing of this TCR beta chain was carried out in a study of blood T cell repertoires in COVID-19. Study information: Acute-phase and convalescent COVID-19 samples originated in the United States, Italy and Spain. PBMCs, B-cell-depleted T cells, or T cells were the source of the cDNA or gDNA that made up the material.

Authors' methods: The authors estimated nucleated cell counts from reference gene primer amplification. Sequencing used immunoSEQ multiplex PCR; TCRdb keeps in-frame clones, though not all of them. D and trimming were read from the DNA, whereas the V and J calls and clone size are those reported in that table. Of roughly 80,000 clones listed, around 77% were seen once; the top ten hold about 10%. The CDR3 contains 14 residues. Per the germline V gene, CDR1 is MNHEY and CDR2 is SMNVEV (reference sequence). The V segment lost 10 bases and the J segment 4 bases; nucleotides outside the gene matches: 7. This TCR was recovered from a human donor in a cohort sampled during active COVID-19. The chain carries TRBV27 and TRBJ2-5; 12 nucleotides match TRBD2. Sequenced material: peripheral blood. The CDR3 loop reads CATALAGGTETQYF. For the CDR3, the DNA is TGTGCCACAGCACTAGCGGGGGGTACAGAGACCCAGTACTTC.